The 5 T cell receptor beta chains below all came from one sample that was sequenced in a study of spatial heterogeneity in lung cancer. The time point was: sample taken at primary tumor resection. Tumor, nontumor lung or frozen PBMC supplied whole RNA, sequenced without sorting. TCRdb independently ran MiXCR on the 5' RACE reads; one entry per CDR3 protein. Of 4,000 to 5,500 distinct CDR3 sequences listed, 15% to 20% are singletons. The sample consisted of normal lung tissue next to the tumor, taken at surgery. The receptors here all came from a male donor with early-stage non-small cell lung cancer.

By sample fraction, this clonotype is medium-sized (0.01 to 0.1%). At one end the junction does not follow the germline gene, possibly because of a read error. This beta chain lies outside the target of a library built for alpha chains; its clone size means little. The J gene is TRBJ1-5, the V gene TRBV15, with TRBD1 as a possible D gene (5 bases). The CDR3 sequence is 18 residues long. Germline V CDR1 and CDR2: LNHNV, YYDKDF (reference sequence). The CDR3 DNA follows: TGTGCCACCAGCAGAGATTTGGCCGGGGGTTCTGGCAATCAGCACCAGCATTTT. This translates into CATSRDLAGGSGNQHQHF. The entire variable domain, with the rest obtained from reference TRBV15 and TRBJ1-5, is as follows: DAMVIQNPRYQVTQFGKPVTLSCSQTLNHNVMYWYQQKSSQAPKLLFHYYDKDFNNEADTPDNFQSRRPNTSFCFLDIRSPGLGDTAMYLCATSRDLAGGSGNQHQHFGDGTRLSIL.

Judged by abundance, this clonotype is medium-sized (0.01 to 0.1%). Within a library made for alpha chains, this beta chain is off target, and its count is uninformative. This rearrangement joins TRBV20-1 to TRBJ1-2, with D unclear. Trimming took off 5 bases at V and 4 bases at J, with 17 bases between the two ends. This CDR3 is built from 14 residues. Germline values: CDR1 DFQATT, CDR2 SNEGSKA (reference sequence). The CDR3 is CSADTPRETYGYTF. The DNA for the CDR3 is TGCAGTGCTGACACCCCGAGGGAGACCTATGGCTACACCTTC.

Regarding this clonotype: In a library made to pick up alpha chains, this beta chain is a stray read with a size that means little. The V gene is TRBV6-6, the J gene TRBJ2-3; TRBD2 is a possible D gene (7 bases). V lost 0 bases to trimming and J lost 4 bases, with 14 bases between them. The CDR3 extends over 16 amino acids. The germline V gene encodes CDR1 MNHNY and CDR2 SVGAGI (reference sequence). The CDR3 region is CASSYSFKGGADTQYF. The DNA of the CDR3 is TGTGCCAGCAGTTACTCCTTCAAGGGGGGGGCAGATACGCAGTATTTT.

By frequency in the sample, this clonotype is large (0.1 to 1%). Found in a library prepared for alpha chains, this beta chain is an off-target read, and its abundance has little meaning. This chain's CDR3 is CAIRDNSGNTIYF. CDR3 DNA sequence: TGTGCCATCAGAGATAACTCTGGAAACACCATATATTTT. The V call is TRBV10-3, the J call TRBJ1-3; D is ambiguous. This CDR3 comprises 13 residues. The germline V gene encodes CDR1 ENHRY and CDR2 SYGVKD. Between the trimmed V and J ends, which lost 6 bases and 0 bases, there was a span of 6 bases.

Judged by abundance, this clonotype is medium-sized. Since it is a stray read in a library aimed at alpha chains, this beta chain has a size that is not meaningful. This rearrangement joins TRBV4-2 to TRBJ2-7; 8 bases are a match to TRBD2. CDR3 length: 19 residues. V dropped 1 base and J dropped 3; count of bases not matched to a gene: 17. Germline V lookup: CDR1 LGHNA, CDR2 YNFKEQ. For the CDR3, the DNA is TGTGCCAGCAGCCAAGGAAGGGGGGGGGCGAGCGGGAGAGGCTACGAGCAGTACTTC. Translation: CASSQGRGGASGRGYEQYF.